This T cell receptor (beta chain) was sequenced in a study of cytomegalovirus exposure and HLA in healthy donors. In the PCR, 60 Vbeta and 13 Jbeta primers were used. Libraries were prepared by immunoSEQ multiplex PCR; TCRdb keeps only in-frame clonotypes and omits some of them. The sample records fewer than 250,000 clones, about 80% being singletons. The CDR3 loop spans 19 amino acids. The V and J ends lost 0 bases and 0 bases respectively, with 16 bases between them. CDR1 SGHKS and CDR2 YYEKEE come from the germline V gene (reference sequence). To note about this clone: The antigen is undetermined.

Whole-study findings and limits: Rarity characterized most TCR sequences, yet some public TCRs appeared in many donors.

Sequenced input: PBMCs. The clonotype was recovered from a man in his forties in good health and CMV-seronegative. The chain combines TRBV5-5 with TRBJ2-6; possibly TRBD2 for D (5 bases). DNA for the CDR3: TGTGCCAGCAGCTTGGCCGGGGTAGGGATCGACTCTGGGGCCAACGTCCTGACTTTC. Its translation is CASSLAGVGIDSGANVLTF.